One sample yielded the 4 T cell receptor beta chains listed below, sequenced in a study of PD-1 blockade in classical Hodgkin lymphoma. Repertoires were generated with immunoSEQ multiplex PCR, while TCRdb's copy carries only in-frame clones and drops some. Counted here are roughly 56,000 clones, 88% occurring once; the ten biggest clones make up more than 5%. Each and every patient relapsed after autologous stem cell transplantation, and patients got differing brentuximab vedotin exposure. The sample in question was peripheral blood mononuclear cells (PBMCs), obtained before the second cycle of nivolumab. Receptor source: a human donor with classical Hodgkin lymphoma.

The CDR3 nucleotides read TGTGCCATCGACTGGGGACAGGGTTTTGACCCAGATACGCAGTATTTT. It codes for CAIDWGQGFDPDTQYF. The chain is built from TRBV10-3 and TRBJ2-3, with 9 bases identical to TRBD1. Germline CDR1 reads ENHRY; CDR2 reads SYGVKD. The CDR3 has 16 amino acids. With 8 bases clipped from V and 4 bases from J, the junction kept 13 bases outside the gene matches.

The table lists this clone with a count of one. The genes are TRBV6-1 and TRBJ2-7, with TRBD1 identical over 7 bases. V lost 4 bases to trimming and J lost 3 bases; unmatched junction nucleotides: 18. Looked up from germline, CDR1 is MNHNS and CDR2 is SASEGT. The CDR3 runs to 18 residues. The CDR3 region has the DNA TGTGCCAGCAGTGGCCCCACCTACAGGGGATGGGGGCACTACGAGCAGTACTTC. This translates into CASSGPTYRGWGHYEQYF.

A single count supports this clone. The CDR3 region has the DNA TGCGCCAGCAGTCCCGGTGGGAGGGGGTACTATGGGCCCTCACCCCTCCACTTT. This translates into CASSPGGRGYYGPSPLHF. This chain links TRBV5-1 with TRBJ1-6, with TRBD1 as a possible D gene (6 bases). Trimming stripped 5 bases from V and 10 bases from J, with 28 bases between. This CDR3 is 18 amino acids long. Germline loops: CDR1 SGHRS, CDR2 YFSETQ.

The V call is TRBV4-1, the J call TRBJ2-7; the match to TRBD1 covers 9 bases. The CDR3 extends over 16 amino acids. V lost 3 bases to trimming and J lost 3 bases; unmatched junction nucleotides: 9. CDR1 and CDR2 (germline): MGHRA, YSYEKL. The CDR3 DNA reads as TGCGCCAGCAGCCAGGCCCCGGGACAGGGTGACTACGAGCAGTACTTC. Its translation is CASSQAPGQGDYEQYF.